These 8 T cell receptor beta chains were all obtained from the same sample, sequenced in a study of early T cells in non-severe SARS-CoV-2 infection. TCRdb fed the 5' RACE reads into MiXCR, producing one record per CDR3 protein. This sample carries around 53,000 distinct CDR3 sequences, roughly an eighth of them seen once, and the ten largest clones take about 2.5%. Sample: whole blood, taken at baseline. All receptors derive from an adult who was a healthcare worker with PCR-confirmed SARS-CoV-2 infection or an uninfected control (not recorded which).

This clonotype was detected only a few times. This chain links TRBV7-3 with TRBJ2-1; D assignment may be TRBD1 or TRBD2 (5 bases each). The length of the CDR3 is 13 residues. The V end was cut by 5 bases, the J end by 7 bases, with 12 bases between. Germline-derived CDR1 and CDR2 are SGHTA and FQGTGA. The CDR3 spells CASSPGRTNEQFF. As DNA, the CDR3 is TGTGCCAGCAGCCCGGGACGGACGAATGAGCAGTTCTTC. Supplemented by reference TRBV7-3 and TRBJ2-1, the full variable domain reads GAGVSQTPSNKVTEKGKYVELRCDPISGHTALYWYRQSLGQGPEFLIYFQGTGAADDSGLPNDRFFAVRPEGSVSTLKIQRTERGDSAVYLCASSPGRTNEQFFGPGTRLTVL.

This clonotype was picked up many times. The V and J genes are TRBV4-3 and TRBJ2-3; maybe TRBD1 (5 bases). CDR3 length equals 16 residues. Germline CDR1 is LGHNA and CDR2 is YSLEER. V lost 0 bases, J lost 4 bases, and 14 bases lay in between. CDR3 loop: CASSQEGLVGPDTQYF. As DNA, the CDR3 is TGCGCCAGCAGCCAAGAGGGGCTAGTAGGCCCAGATACGCAGTATTTT.

The rearrangement joins TRBV2 to TRBJ1-6; TRBD1 might be the D (6 bases). The germline gives CDR1 SNHLY, CDR2 FYNNEI. This CDR3 is 15 amino acids long. Trimming cost V 8 bases and J 0 bases, with 11 bases left between them. This chain's CDR3 is CASRGQSSYNSPLHF. The CDR3 DNA is TGTGCCAGCCGCGGACAGAGCTCCTATAATTCACCCCTCCACTTT.

This clonotype was counted a few times. The rearrangement joins TRBV25-1 to TRBJ2-1; possible D gene TRBD2, 5 bases. The ends were cut back, 7 bases at V and 3 bases at J, with 7 bases in the middle. In germline, CDR1 is MGHDK, CDR2 SYGVNS. The CDR3 sequence is 12 residues long. CDR3 loop: CASTDFYNEQFF. In DNA form, the CDR3 reads TGTGCCAGCACGGACTTCTACAATGAGCAGTTCTTC.

In this sample, this clonotype turned up many times. This sequence joins TRBV7-6 and TRBJ2-5; 11 nucleotides agree with TRBD2. There are 18 residues in the CDR3. The germline V gene encodes CDR1 SGHVS and CDR2 FNYEAQ. The ends lost 1 base at V and 5 bases at J; junction bases unmatched: 12. CDR3 DNA: TGTGCCAGCAGCTTAGGGGCCCTAGCGGGAGGCCATCTCGAGACCCAGTACTTC. As protein: CASSLGALAGGHLETQYF.

This clonotype was counted a few times. The genes are TRBV3-1 and TRBJ1-5; D is unclear. CDR3 length: 14 residues. Trimming took off 0 bases at V and 0 bases at J, with 3 bases between the two ends. The germline V gene encodes CDR1 LGHDT and CDR2 YNNKEL (reference sequence). The CDR3 DNA sequence: TGTGCCAGCAGCCAAGATGGTAGCAATCAGCCCCAGCATTTT. This codes for CASSQDGSNQPQHF.

At least ten counts were recorded for this clonotype. The V and J genes are TRBV11-2 and TRBJ1-1; D gene uncertain. This CDR3 contains 15 residues. Trimming shortened V by 3 bases and J by 1 base, and 12 bases separated the two germline ends. From germline, CDR1 is SGHAT and CDR2 FQNNGV. This CDR3 reads CASSFIERGNTEAFF. CDR3 coding DNA: TGTGCCAGCAGCTTTATCGAGCGTGGGAACACTGAAGCTTTCTTT.

This clonotype was seen at least ten times. The chain couples TRBV7-8 to TRBJ1-1; tentative D call: TRBD1 (5 bases). The V gene lost 2 bases and the J gene lost 4 bases, with 14 bases spanning the gap. CDR3 length: 15 amino acids. Germline loops: CDR1 SGHVS, CDR2 FQNEAQ. This chain's CDR3 is CASSLRSQGITEAFF. CDR3 nucleotide sequence: TGTGCCAGCAGCTTACGAAGTCAGGGTATCACTGAAGCTTTCTTT. Drawing the rest from reference TRBV7-8 and TRBJ1-1, the complete variable domain is GAGVSQSPRYKVAKRGQDVALRCDPISGHVSLFWYQQALGQGPEFLTYFQNEAQLDKSGLPSDRFFAERPEGSVSTLKIQRTQQEDSAVYLCASSLRSQGITEAFFGQGTRLTVV.